The 9 T cell receptor beta chains below were found in one sample sequenced in a study of blood T cell repertoires in COVID-19. The table came from immunoSEQ multiplex PCR; TCRdb's copy has only in-frame clones and leaves some out. Of more than 85,000 clones in the sample, 90% to 95% are singletons; the top ten hold over 1.5%. The sequencing sample was made of peripheral blood. The receptor source for this set is a man aged 55 to 70 with acute or convalescent COVID-19.

This clone appeared a few times. The chain recombines TRBV5-1 with TRBJ1-4; a weak D match, TRBD1 (5 bases). Per germline, CDR1 SGHRS and CDR2 YFSETQ. V dropped 0 bases and J dropped 5 bases, with 8 bases sitting between them. This CDR3 has 14 amino acids. In nucleotides, the CDR3 is TGCGCCAGCAGCTTGGTGGCAGGGAATGAAAAACTGTTTTTT. Residues: CASSLVAGNEKLFF.

This chain connects TRBV19 to TRBJ2-7, with a possible D match to TRBD1 (6 bases). The germline V gene has CDR1 LNHDA and CDR2 SQIVND (reference sequence). The ends were cut back, 4 bases at V and 5 bases at J, with 12 bases in the middle. The CDR3 extends over 13 amino acids. CDR3 sequence reads: CASSNKQGNEQYF. The CDR3 bases are TGTGCCAGTAGTAATAAACAGGGCAACGAGCAGTACTTC. The full variable domain, in which reference TRBV19 and TRBJ2-7 provide the parts outside the CDR3, is DGGITQSPKYLFRKEGQNVTLSCEQNLNHDAMYWYRQDPGQGLRLIYYSQIVNDFQKGDIAEGYSVSREKKESFPLTVTSAQKNPTAFYLCASSNKQGNEQYFGPGTRLTVT.

There are a few counts of this clone. This chain links TRBV6-6 with TRBJ1-6; TRBD1 matches at 9 bases. The CDR3 sequence is 14 residues long. J lost 9 bases, V lost 2 bases, and 2 bases had no gene match. Germline CDR1 MNHNY, CDR2 SVGAGI (reference sequence). CDR3 DNA: TGTGCCAGCAGTTACGGGGACAGGGCTTCACCCCTCCACTTT. Encoded protein: CASSYGDRASPLHF.

The chain uses TRBV7-9 and TRBJ2-2, with a weak D call TRBD1 (5 bases). The CDR3 extends over 14 amino acids. The V and J ends lost 1 base and 3 bases respectively, with 6 bases between them. Germline V lookup: CDR1 SEHNR, CDR2 FQNEAQ (reference sequence). Written as DNA, the CDR3 is TGTGCCAGCAGCTTAGGACAGTACACCGGGGAGCTGTTTTTT. This translates into CASSLGQYTGELFF.

The rearrangement links TRBV18 to TRBJ2-3; possibly TRBD1 for D (6 bases). Germline CDR1 is KGHSH and CDR2 is LQKENI. The V gene lost 3 bases and the J gene lost 5 bases, with 9 bases spanning the gap. CDR3 length equals 13 residues. The CDR3 nucleotides read TGTGCCAGCTCACCCACAGGGTTAGATACGCAGTATTTT. This translates into CASSPTGLDTQYF.

The chain carries TRBV27 and TRBJ2-1; TRBD1 aligns across 8 bases. Trimming removed 4 bases from V and 4 bases from J; junction bases left unmatched: 18. The germline gives CDR1 MNHEY, CDR2 SMNVEV (reference sequence). This CDR3 spans 19 amino acids. Written as DNA, the CDR3 is TGTGCCAGCAGTTCGACAGGGGATGCGGCGGGTAAAAGTTACAATGAGCAGTTCTTC. Amino acids: CASSSTGDAAGKSYNEQFF.

This chain uses TRBV24-1 with TRBJ2-2; TRBD1 agrees at 7 bases. V shed 9 bases, J shed 1 base, and the junction held 4 bases outside the gene matches. The CDR3 is 14 amino acids. The germline V gene encodes CDR1 KGHDR and CDR2 SFDVKD. CDR3 nucleotide sequence: TGTGCCACCCGGCGGACAGGGAACACCGGGGAGCTGTTTTTT. This translates into CATRRTGNTGELFF.

The chain carries TRBV27 and TRBJ2-7; TRBD1 matches at 7 bases. V gave up 4 bases and J gave up 2 bases; unmatched junction bases: 8. CDR3 size: 15 residues. Germline V gene lookup returns CDR1 MNHEY and CDR2 SMNVEV (reference sequence). The CDR3 nucleotides are TGTGCCAGCAGTTCCCGGGACAGCTATACCTACGAGCAGTACTTC. It encodes CASSSRDSYTYEQYF.

This clone showed up just once. The chain links TRBV5-6 to TRBJ2-1; no definite D call. CDR3 length: 14 amino acids. Trimming left V 9 bases short and J 2 bases short, with 15 bases between. Germline CDR1 is SGHDT and CDR2 is YYEEEE. This chain's CDR3 is CATTTLRTYNEQFF. For the CDR3, the DNA is TGTGCCACCACTACCTTGCGGACCTACAATGAGCAGTTCTTC.